Listed below are T cell receptor beta chains from one sample, sequenced in a study of B cell selection in AIRE deficiency. The method was immunoSEQ multiplex PCR; TCRdb's version includes in-frame clones alone and lacks a portion of them. The repertoire includes 20,000 to 25,000 clones, over 90% of them detected once, and about 1.5% sits in the top ten. Sequenced sample: CD4+CD25+ Tregs sorted from PBMCs. The receptors originated from a human donor in good health. Both conserved end residues are part of each CDR3. A D gene is named only where the DNA matches it firmly. For some rows the clone size is stated as once, few or many, or as a class when expanded; others skip it.

TRBJ2-1,.,.,TRBV18,TGTGCCAGCTCACCTCCGGCCTTTTCCTCCTACAATGAGCAGTTCTTC,CASSPPAFSSYNEQFF
TRBJ1-1,once,TRBD1,TRBV10-3,TGTGCCATCAGTGTGACAGGGGGCATGAACACTGAAGCTTTCTTT,CAISVTGGMNTEAFF
TRBJ2-3,.,TRBD1,TRBV7-2,TGTGCCAGCAGCGGGACAGGGGGATCGGATACGCAGTATTTT,CASSGTGGSDTQYF
TRBJ2-1,.,TRBD2,TRBV19,TGTGCCAGCGGGGGGACTAGATCCCACAATGAGCAGTTCTTC,CASGGTRSHNEQFF
TRBJ1-3,.,TRBD1,TRBV6-1,TGTGCCAGCAGGACTCACCGGGACAGTGGAAACACCATATATTTT,CASRTHRDSGNTIYF
TRBJ1-3,.,.,TRBV19,TGTGCCAGTAGCCTCGGGGCGGGAAACACCATATATTTT,CASSLGAGNTIYF
TRBJ2-3,.,.,TRBV29-1,TGCAGCGTTGAGGAGCGGATCTCTAGCACAGATACGCAGTATTTT,CSVEERISSTDTQYF
TRBJ1-1,.,TRBD1,TRBV18,TGTGCCAGCTCACAGAGAGTGACAGGGATGAACACTGAAGCTTTCTTT,CASSQRVTGMNTEAFF
TRBJ1-2,.,.,TRBV11-3,TGTGCCAGCAGCAGGCGGCAGTCTTACTATGGCTACACCTTC,CASSRRQSYYGYTF
TRBJ2-1,.,TRBD2,TRBV19,TGTGCCAGTAGTGCGGGACTAGCGGTTTACAATGAGCAGTTCTTC,CASSAGLAVYNEQFF
TRBJ2-3,.,TRBD2,TRBV30,TGTGCCTGGGAAGGAGGTAGCGGGGTCACAGATACGCAGTATTTT,CAWEGGSGVTDTQYF
TRBJ2-3,once,.,TRBV2,TGTGCCAGCACCCCCGCCCGGGGTCCCACAGATACGCAGTATTTT,CASTPARGPTDTQYF
TRBJ2-7,once,TRBD2,TRBV5-1,TGCGCCAGCAGCTTGGGGATAGCTCCGGGACTATACGAGCAGTACTTC,CASSLGIAPGLYEQYF
TRBJ1-1,.,.,TRBV7-9,TGTGCCAGCAGCTTATTAGGCCGGGGGTACACTGAAGCTTTCTTT,CASSLLGRGYTEAFF
TRBJ2-7,.,.,TRBV6-6,TGTGCCAGCAGGGGGGGCAGCTCCTACGAGCAGTACTTC,CASRGGSSYEQYF
TRBJ2-1,.,TRBD1,TRBV19,TGTGCCAGTAGTTACCGGGGACAGGGAGTGGGTGAGCAGTTCTTC,CASSYRGQGVGEQFF
TRBJ1-2,.,.,TRBV6-1,TGTGCCAGCAGGGCCCCGGGGGTTTATGGCTACACCTTC,CASRAPGVYGYTF